Presented here are 29 T cell receptor beta chains from one specimen sequenced in a study of graft-versus-host responses after intestinal transplantation. Clones were sequenced by immunoSEQ multiplex PCR, and TCRdb holds only the in-frame ones, with some missing. Of tens of thousands of clones in the sample, approximately 95% were seen once. Here the sequenced sample was PBMCs, taken 156 days after intestinal transplant. These receptors all come from a human patient who received an intestinal transplant, so some T cells may come from the graft donor.

This clone has more than one count but fewer than ten. The chain links TRBV6-1 to TRBJ1-3; the D is unclear. Trimming took off 5 bases at V and 0 bases at J, with 5 bases between the two ends. The length of the CDR3 is 13 residues. Germline loops: CDR1 MNHNS, CDR2 SASEGT. The CDR3 sequence is CASSRHSGNTIYF. The CDR3 coding sequence is TGTGCCAGCAGTCGACACTCTGGAAACACCATATATTTT.

The rearrangement joins TRBV9 to TRBJ2-5, with D unclear. The CDR3 contains 15 residues. Germline CDR1 is SGDLS and CDR2 is YYNGEE. V was pared by 4 bases and J by 1 base, with 14 bases between. The CDR3, as DNA: TGTGCCAGCAGCCTACAGCCCTCGGCCCAAGAGACCCAGTACTTC. Its translation: CASSLQPSAQETQYF.

V gene TRBV5-5 combines with J gene TRBJ1-6; TRBD1 matches at 7 bases. With V trimmed by 0 bases and J by 7 bases, 1 base remained unmatched. The CDR3 has 14 residues. The germline V gene encodes CDR1 SGHKS and CDR2 YYEKEE (reference sequence). DNA of the CDR3: TGTGCCAGCAGCTTGGGACAGGGCAATTCACCCCTCCACTTT. This translates into CASSLGQGNSPLHF.

The chain joins TRBV4-3 to TRBJ2-5, with 7 nucleotides matching TRBD2. After removal of 0 bases from V and 5 bases from J, the junction contained 3 bases not matched to a gene. This CDR3 contains 14 residues. Germline V gives CDR1 LGHNA, CDR2 YSLEER. The CDR3 reads CASSQEWGGETQYF. The DNA of the CDR3 is TGCGCCAGCAGCCAAGAATGGGGGGGGGAGACCCAGTACTTC.

The chain has TRBV2 and TRBJ2-5; no firm D call. V was trimmed by 6 bases and J by 5 bases, leaving 7 bases between them. The CDR3 has 11 residues. Germline V gene data show CDR1 as SNHLY and CDR2 as FYNNEI. The CDR3 loop reads CASRIRETQYF. CDR3 sequence (DNA): TGTGCCAGCAGGATCAGGGAGACCCAGTACTTC. The full variable domain, with the rest looked up from reference TRBV2 and TRBJ2-5, is EPEVTQTPSHQVTQMGQEVILRCVPISNHLYFYWYRQILGQKVEFLVSFYNNEISEKSEIFDDQFSVERPDGSNFTLKIRSTKLEDSAMYFCASRIRETQYFGPGTRLLVL.

V gene TRBV19 combines with J gene TRBJ2-1; 13 bases match TRBD2. The germline gives CDR1 LNHDA, CDR2 SQIVND (reference sequence). V trimming: 4 bases; J trimming: 0 bases; junction bases outside the gene matches: 0. The CDR3 consists of 16 residues. As DNA, the CDR3 is TGTGCCAGTAGTAGGACTAGCGGGAGCTCCTACAATGAGCAGTTCTTC. It yields the protein CASSRTSGSSYNEQFF. Supplemented by reference TRBV19 and TRBJ2-1, the full variable domain reads DGGITQSPKYLFRKEGQNVTLSCEQNLNHDAMYWYRQDPGQGLRLIYYSQIVNDFQKGDIAEGYSVSREKKESFPLTVTSAQKNPTAFYLCASSRTSGSSYNEQFFGPGTRLTVL.

J is TRBJ1-4 and V is TRBV11-2, with 7 bases that match TRBD1. The junction had 7 bases not matched to a gene; V was cut back by 6 bases and J by 0 bases. The CDR3 is made up of 16 amino acids. From germline, CDR1 is SGHAT and CDR2 FQNNGV. The CDR3 here is CASRMTGYSTNEKLFF. CDR3 nucleotides: TGTGCCAGCAGAATGACAGGGTACTCAACTAATGAAAAACTGTTTTTT.

The gene calls are TRBV7-2 and TRBJ2-5, with 8 positions matching TRBD2. Germline V gene sequence: CDR1 SGHTA, CDR2 FQGNSA. After removal of 5 bases from V and 0 bases from J, the junction contained 5 bases not matched to a gene. There are 15 residues in the CDR3. As DNA, the CDR3 is TGTGCCAGCAGCCTGCGGGGGGTCAACCAAGAGACCCAGTACTTC. Protein: CASSLRGVNQETQYF.

The chain uses TRBV19 and TRBJ1-1; 7 positions agree with TRBD1. V dropped 7 bases and J dropped 3; count of bases not matched to a gene: 8. The CDR3 runs to 14 residues. Germline V gene sequence: CDR1 LNHDA, CDR2 SQIVND (reference sequence). This chain's CDR3 is CASKIDRDDTEAFF. The CDR3 coding sequence is TGTGCCAGTAAGATAGACAGGGACGACACTGAAGCTTTCTTT.

This chain connects TRBV6-5 to TRBJ2-7, with unresolved D. The length of the CDR3 is 13 residues. With 1 base removed from V and 6 bases from J, the gap between germline ends came to 10 bases. Germline values: CDR1 MNHEY, CDR2 SVGAGI. The CDR3 region is CASSYFSGGEQYF. In DNA, the CDR3 is TGTGCCAGCAGTTACTTTTCGGGCGGCGAGCAGTACTTC.

The chain links TRBV9 to TRBJ2-7, with D tentatively TRBD2 (5 bases). Germline CDR1 reads SGDLS; CDR2 reads YYNGEE. The CDR3 consists of 14 residues. The V end lost 4 bases, the J end lost 3 bases, and 14 bases lay between the germline ends. The CDR3 region has the DNA TGTGCCAGCAGCCCCGGGATTAACAGCTACGAGCAGTACTTC. Translated, it gives CASSPGINSYEQYF.

The V call is TRBV6-6, the J call TRBJ2-5; 9 bases agree with TRBD1. V dropped 5 bases and J dropped 4; count of bases not matched to a gene: 8. This CDR3 is 15 amino acids long. From germline, CDR1 is MNHNY and CDR2 SVGAGI (reference sequence). The CDR3: CASSDQTGGVETQYF. CDR3 bases: TGTGCCAGCAGTGATCAGACAGGGGGGGTAGAGACCCAGTACTTC.

The V call is TRBV6-6, the J call TRBJ2-1; D possibly corresponds to TRBD2 (5 bases). CDR3 length: 13 residues. The germline V and J ends were trimmed by 4 bases and 6 bases, with 10 bases remaining between them. The germline gives CDR1 MNHNY, CDR2 SVGAGI (reference sequence). CDR3 sequence reads: CASSFERVNEQFF. In DNA form, the CDR3 reads TGTGCCAGCAGTTTTGAGAGGGTCAATGAGCAGTTCTTC.

CDR3 nucleotide sequence: TGTGCCATCAGTGAGGTCTGGGCGGGAGGGACCTACGAGCAGTACTTC. It specifies CAISEVWAGGTYEQYF. The V call is TRBV10-3, the J call TRBJ2-5; 9 positions agree with TRBD2. The assigned J gene may be wrong: the sequence end matches TRBJ2-7 better. In germline, CDR1 is ENHRY, CDR2 SYGVKD. CDR3 length: 16 amino acids.

The genes are TRBV27 and TRBJ2-7; 8 bases are shared with TRBD2. The CDR3 is 14 residues long. With V trimmed by 3 bases and J by 1 base, 2 bases remained unmatched. The germline gives CDR1 MNHEY, CDR2 SMNVEV (reference sequence). CDR3 in DNA: TGTGCCAGCAGTTTGGTAGCGGGGTCCTACGAGCAGTACTTC. Protein sequence: CASSLVAGSYEQYF.

The J gene is TRBJ1-2, the V gene TRBV21-1. TRBV21-1 is a recognized pseudogene. This CDR3 is built from 17 residues. CDR3: CASSSWGDIGDNYGYTF. CDR3 DNA sequence: TGTGCCAGCAGCTCCTGGGGGGACATTGGAGATAACTATGGCTACACCTTC.

V and J are TRBV23-1 and TRBJ1-2, with a possible D match to TRBD1 (5 bases). TRBV23-1 is an open reading frame, and its role is uncertain. V dropped 8 bases and J dropped 3 bases, with 13 bases sitting between them. The CDR3 spans 13 residues. In DNA, the CDR3 is TGCGCCAGCCTACGGTACAGGCACTATGGCTACACCTTC. Residues: CASLRYRHYGYTF.

The chain joins TRBV30 to TRBJ1-1; TRBD1 might be the D (5 bases). CDR1 and CDR2 (germline): GTSNPN, SVGIG (reference sequence). The CDR3 consists of 15 residues. Between the trimmed V and J ends, which lost 0 bases and 0 bases, there was a span of 11 bases. CDR3 in amino acids: CAWSVRGFMNTEAFF. Here the CDR3 DNA reads TGTGCCTGGAGTGTACGGGGGTTCATGAACACTGAAGCTTTCTTT.

This clone appeared a single time. The rearrangement joins TRBV2 to TRBJ2-1; tentative D call: TRBD1 (5 bases). Deletions cut 5 bases from V and 5 bases from J, with 10 bases between. This CDR3 region has 13 residues. Germline V gene sequence: CDR1 SNHLY, CDR2 FYNNEI. The CDR3 here is CASSFGRDNEQFF. CDR3 in DNA: TGTGCCAGCAGTTTCGGCAGGGACAATGAGCAGTTCTTC.

The chain has TRBV21-1 and TRBJ1-3; TRBD1, as called in the table, went unchecked against the DNA. TRBV21-1 is deemed a pseudogene. CDR3 length: 17 residues. This CDR3 is CASSGRDRPMTGNTIYF. CDR3 nucleotide sequence: TGTGCCAGCAGCGGACGAGACAGGCCCATGACTGGAAACACCATATATTTT.

The chain uses TRBV6-5 and TRBJ2-7; D possibly corresponds to TRBD1 (6 bases). The CDR3 runs 16 residues. Looked up from germline, CDR1 is MNHEY and CDR2 is SVGAGI. V was pared by 2 bases and J by 1 base, with 15 bases between. In nucleotides, the CDR3 is TGTGCCAGCAGTTACGGGGCAGGGGTTGGGTCCTACGAGCAGTACTTC. It codes for CASSYGAGVGSYEQYF.

The chain uses TRBV5-1 and TRBJ2-7, with D hard to call. Per germline, CDR1 SGHRS and CDR2 YFSETQ. CDR3 length: 13 amino acids. Trimming cost V 0 bases and J 3 bases, with 7 bases left between them. In DNA form, the CDR3 reads TGCGCCAGCAGCTTGGGAATTAACTACGAGCAGTACTTC. Its protein product is CASSLGINYEQYF. Filled out from reference TRBV5-1 and TRBJ2-7, the complete variable domain reads KAGVTQTPRYLIKTRGQQVTLSCSPISGHRSVSWYQQTPGQGLQFLFEYFSETQRNKGNFPGRFSGRQFSNSRSEMNVSTLELGDSALYLCASSLGINYEQYFGPGTRLTVT.

The rearrangement uses TRBV29-1 and TRBJ2-5; tentatively, D is TRBD2 (5 bases). The V end was cut by 3 bases, the J end by 0 bases, with 11 bases between. CDR3 length equals 14 residues. Germline V gene lookup returns CDR1 SQVTM and CDR2 ANQGSEA. The CDR3 region is CSVERVADQETQYF. DNA for the CDR3: TGCAGCGTTGAGAGGGTGGCGGACCAAGAGACCCAGTACTTC.

The rearrangement links TRBV4-1 to TRBJ2-3; 10 bases are shared with TRBD2. In germline, CDR1 is MGHRA, CDR2 YSYEKL. This CDR3 is built from 15 residues. V gave up 4 bases and J gave up 4 bases; unmatched junction bases: 5. The CDR3 loop reads CASSPLAGGADTQYF. The CDR3 nucleotides read TGCGCCAGCAGCCCCTTAGCGGGAGGAGCAGATACGCAGTATTTT.

This clone was seen a handful of times. The V gene is TRBV5-5, the J gene TRBJ2-7; 7 nucleotides match TRBD2. J gave up 4 bases and V 2 bases, and 6 bases lay outside the gene matches. CDR3 length equals 14 residues. The V gene's germline CDR1 is SGHKS and CDR2 YYEKEE (reference sequence). CDR3 sequence: CASSFGLGGYEQYF. In DNA, the CDR3 is TGTGCCAGCAGCTTCGGTCTGGGAGGGTACGAGCAGTACTTC. Full variable domain (missing parts from reference TRBV5-5 and TRBJ2-7): DAGVTQSPTHLIKTRGQQVTLRCSPISGHKSVSWYQQVLGQGPQFIFQYYEKEERGRGNFPDRFSARQFPNYSSELNVNALLLGDSALYLCASSFGLGGYEQYFGPGTRLTVT.

The chain carries TRBV2 and TRBJ2-5; 14 positions match TRBD2. Per germline, CDR1 SNHLY and CDR2 FYNNEI. The CDR3 runs 20 residues. J gave up 6 bases and V 7 bases, and 22 bases lay outside the gene matches. In DNA, the CDR3 is TGTGCCAGCATGGACCTTGTGGGGACTAGCGGGGGCCCCAAGTGGAAGACCCAGTACTTC. This codes for CASMDLVGTSGGPKWKTQYF. The full variable domain, its missing parts supplied by reference TRBV2 and TRBJ2-5, is EPEVTQTPSHQVTQMGQEVILRCVPISNHLYFYWYRQILGQKVEFLVSFYNNEISEKSEIFDDQFSVERPDGSNFTLKIRSTKLEDSAMYFCASMDLVGTSGGPKWKTQYFGPGTRLLVL.

This clone has a single count. This chain uses TRBV28 with TRBJ1-3, with TRBD1 as a possible D gene (5 bases). The V and J ends lost 7 bases and 0 bases respectively, with 13 bases between them. The CDR3 has 15 amino acids. From germline, CDR1 is MDHEN and CDR2 SYDVKM. This chain's CDR3 is CASIPPGGSGNTIYF. DNA for the CDR3: TGTGCCAGCATTCCTCCGGGGGGCTCTGGAAACACCATATATTTT.

The V gene is TRBV5-6, the J gene TRBJ2-7; no clear D. V was clipped by 3 bases and J by 3 bases, with 16 bases between them. This CDR3 is built from 15 residues. Per germline, CDR1 SGHDT and CDR2 YYEEEE. For the CDR3, the DNA is TGTGCCAGCAGCTCCTCGAGCTCGCACAGCTACGAGCAGTACTTC. Its protein product is CASSSSSSHSYEQYF.

This sequence joins TRBV9 and TRBJ1-2; D is uncertain. The CDR3 is made up of 18 amino acids. Trimming took off 4 bases at V and 2 bases at J, with 24 bases between the two ends. The germline CDR1 and CDR2 sequences are SGDLS and YYNGEE. CDR3 coding DNA: TGTGCCAGCAGCCCCCACGTCGTTTTTGAAAACCGGAACTATGGCTACACCTTC. Its translation: CASSPHVVFENRNYGYTF.